A selection of T cell receptor beta chains follows, all from one sample in a study of shared clonotypes between healthy human individuals. The protocol was immunoSEQ multiplex PCR, while the TCRdb copy is restricted to in-frame clones and leaves out a portion. The sample includes roughly 300,000 clones, about 70% seen only once; the top ten take 10%. Input material: memory CD4+ T cells sorted from blood. These receptors came from a man aged 30 to 39 in good health. Both conserved end residues are part of each CDR3. A D gene is named only where the DNA matches it firmly. Rows may omit the clone size; those that give it use once, few, many or a size class.

.,TRBV18,TRBJ2-1,16,.,CASSPLQGNMVNEQFF,TGTGCCAGCTCACCACTACAGGGTAATATGGTCAATGAGCAGTTCTTC
.,TRBV15,TRBJ2-5,16,.,CATSREMLPVEETQYF,TGTGCCACCAGCAGAGAAATGCTCCCCGTGGAGGAGACCCAGTACTTC
.,TRBV5-4,TRBJ2-5,15,.,CASSLAAGVEETQYF,TGTGCCAGCAGTCTGGCGGCAGGGGTCGAAGAGACCCAGTACTTC
TRBD1,TRBV25-1,TRBJ2-2,11,.,CASRDSWELFF,TGTGCCAGCCGGGACAGTTGGGAGCTGTTTTTT
.,TRBV7-9,TRBJ2-5,12,.,CASSFGRETQYF,TGTGCCAGCAGCTTCGGGCGGGAGACCCAGTACTTC
.,TRBV5-1,TRBJ2-7,14,.,CASSLGPGAYEQYF,TGCGCCAGCAGCTTGGGTCCGGGGGCCTACGAGCAGTACTTC
TRBD2,TRBV5-1,TRBJ2-1,22,many,CASSREPELASGSQGWRNEQFF,TGCGCCAGCAGCCGTGAACCCGAACTGGCTAGCGGGAGCCAGGGATGGCGCAATGAGCAGTTCTTC
.,TRBV18,TRBJ2-6,19,.,CASSPGGALSSSGANVLTF,TGTGCCAGCTCACCGGGTGGGGCCTTGTCCAGCTCTGGGGCCAACGTCCTGACTTTC
.,TRBV7-2,TRBJ2-7,14,.,CASSRYQAAYEQYF,TGTGCCAGCAGCCGTTACCAGGCGGCCTACGAGCAGTACTTC
.,TRBV6-4,TRBJ2-7,16,.,CASSVHRPAGSYEQYF,TGTGCCAGCAGTGTTCACCGTCCGGCGGGCTCCTACGAGCAGTACTTC
TRBD2,TRBV5-1,TRBJ2-5,16,.,CASSLGGLAGEETQYF,TGCGCCAGCAGCTTGGGGGGACTAGCGGGAGAAGAGACCCAGTACTTC
.,TRBV10-3,TRBJ2-4,14,.,CAISESGAGEIQYF,TGTGCCATCAGTGAGTCGGGGGCGGGAGAGATTCAGTACTTC
TRBD1,TRBV5-1,TRBJ2-7,13,.,CASSLGTEGEQYF,TGCGCCAGCAGTTTGGGGACAGAGGGCGAGCAGTACTTC
.,TRBV5-1,TRBJ2-7,16,.,CASSLKGGGSSYEQYF,TGCGCCAGCAGCTTGAAGGGGGGGGGCAGTTCCTACGAGCAGTACTTC
.,TRBV7-9,TRBJ2-6,13,.,CASSLAGANVLTF,TGTGCCAGCAGCTTAGCTGGGGCCAACGTCCTGACTTTC
.,TRBV14,TRBJ2-5,13,.,CASSPFWEETQYF,TGTGCCAGCAGCCCGTTTTGGGAAGAGACCCAGTACTTC
TRBD2,TRBV28,TRBJ2-1,17,.,CASSLPLLAGGSNEQFF,TGTGCCAGCAGTTTACCCCTACTAGCGGGAGGGTCAAATGAGCAGTTCTTC
.,TRBV18,TRBJ2-2,16,.,CASSPGLPRFTGELFF,TGTGCCAGCTCACCCGGACTCCCACGCTTCACCGGGGAGCTGTTTTTT
.,TRBV19,TRBJ2-6,16,.,CASSIAGGSGANVLTF,TGTGCCAGTAGTATTGCAGGGGGGTCTGGGGCCAACGTCCTGACTTTC
TRBD2,TRBV10-3,TRBJ2-7,14,.,CAIRGTSGSYEQYF,TGTGCCATCAGGGGGACTAGCGGGTCCTACGAGCAGTACTTC
.,TRBV7-7,TRBJ2-1,13,few,CASSKDVYNEQFF,TGTGCTAGCAGCAAGGACGTCTACAATGAGCAGTTCTTC
TRBD2,TRBV14,TRBJ2-2,16,.,CASSPRLRLAGGELFF,TGTGCCAGCAGCCCAAGGTTACGACTAGCGGGCGGGGAGCTGTTTTTT
.,TRBV5-5,TRBJ2-3,14,.,CASTREPSTDTQYF,TGTGCCAGCACCCGAGAGCCAAGCACAGATACGCAGTATTTT
.,TRBV28,TRBJ2-1,13,.,CASSLVQPNEQFF,TGTGCCAGCAGTTTGGTACAACCCAATGAGCAGTTCTTC
.,TRBV6-1,TRBJ2-1,12,.,CASSVLGNEQFF,TGTGCCAGCAGTGTTCTGGGAAATGAGCAGTTCTTC
TRBD1,TRBV6-1,TRBJ1-5,14,.,CASGTEISNQPQHF,TGTGCCAGTGGGACAGAGATAAGCAATCAGCCCCAGCATTTT
.,TRBV25-1,TRBJ2-1,11,.,CASSERSNQFF,TGTGCCAGCAGTGAAAGGTCAAACCAGTTCTTC
.,TRBV30,TRBJ1-4,14,.,CAWRQGGSNEKLFF,TGTGCCTGGAGACAGGGAGGGAGTAATGAAAAACTGTTTTTT
TRBD2,TRBV5-4,TRBJ2-3,15,.,CGLAGRQMVADTQYF,TGCGGGCTAGCGGGAAGGCAGATGGTCGCAGATACGCAGTATTTT
.,TRBV18,TRBJ1-4,15,.,CASSPERTGNEKLFF,TGTGCCAGCTCACCCGAGAGGACGGGGAATGAAAAACTGTTTTTT
TRBD1,TRBV18,TRBJ1-1,14,.,CASSLRQGSTEAFF,TGTGCCAGCTCACTCCGACAGGGGAGCACTGAAGCTTTCTTT
TRBD1,TRBV28,TRBJ1-4,14,.,CASRSGTVNEKLFF,TGTGCCAGCAGGTCCGGGACAGTCAATGAAAAACTGTTTTTT
TRBD1,TRBV5-1,TRBJ1-1,16,.,CASSFAGTGFGTEAFF,TGCGCCAGCAGCTTTGCCGGGACAGGGTTTGGCACTGAAGCTTTCTTT
TRBD2,TRBV18,TRBJ2-3,17,.,CASTLLASGIGTDTQYF,TGTGCCAGCACCCTACTAGCGTCGGGAATAGGCACAGATACGCAGTATTTT
TRBD1,TRBV4-1,TRBJ1-1,13,.,CASSQAATGEAFF,TGCGCCAGCAGCCAAGCCGCGACAGGGGAGGCTTTCTTT
.,TRBV11-2,TRBJ2-3,16,.,CASSLDLNGRRDTQYF,TGTGCCAGCAGCTTAGATCTAAACGGGAGAAGGGATACGCAGTATTTT
TRBD2,TRBV18,TRBJ2-1,16,few,CASSPLERGSYNEQFF,TGTGCCAGCTCCCCCTTGGAGCGGGGGTCCTACAATGAGCAGTTCTTC
TRBD1,TRBV27,TRBJ2-7,15,.,CASKRGQGGPYEQYF,TGTGCCAGCAAGCGGGGACAGGGGGGACCCTACGAGCAGTACTTC
TRBD2,TRBV5-1,TRBJ2-5,14,.,CASSSGSSQETQYF,TGCGCCAGCAGTAGCGGGAGCTCCCAAGAGACCCAGTACTTC
.,TRBV4-1,TRBJ2-1,11,.,CASSQYNEQFF,TGCGCCAGCAGCCAATACAATGAGCAGTTCTTC
.,TRBV4-1,TRBJ2-3,14,.,CASSQAQGTDTQYF,TGCGCCAGCAGCCAAGCTCAGGGCACAGATACGCAGTATTTT
TRBD1,TRBV2,TRBJ1-6,13,.,CASKGQGGSPLHF,TGTGCCAGTAAAGGACAGGGCGGATCACCCCTCCACTTT